One and the same sample provided the 10 T cell receptor beta chains below, sequenced in a study of cytomegalovirus exposure and HLA in healthy donors. The study ran its PCR with 60 Vbeta and 13 Jbeta primers. TCRdb keeps only in-frame clones here, not all; method: immunoSEQ multiplex PCR. The sample shows some 180,000 clones, around 84% of them seen only once. Sequencing was carried out using PBMCs. The receptors shown here come from a woman aged 18-30 years in good health and CMV-seronegative.

This clone was detected once. The V call is TRBV7-6, the J call TRBJ2-2, with TRBD1 identical over 8 bases. V dropped 5 bases and J dropped 1; count of bases not matched to a gene: 3. Looked up from germline, CDR1 is SGHVS and CDR2 is FNYEAQ. The CDR3 is 15 amino acids. The CDR3 protein is CASSPTGGNTGELFF. The CDR3 nucleotides are TGTGCCAGCAGCCCAACAGGGGGGAACACCGGGGAGCTGTTTTTT.

The chain employs TRBV30 and TRBJ1-5, with no clear D. Trimming cost V 1 base and J 6 bases, with 13 bases left between them. This CDR3 spans 14 amino acids. Germline assignment: CDR1 GTSNPN and CDR2 SVGIG (reference sequence). This CDR3 is CAWSDLILSQPQHF. In DNA, the CDR3 is TGTGCCTGGAGTGACCTTATTTTGAGTCAGCCCCAGCATTTT. Supplemented by reference TRBV30 and TRBJ1-5, the full variable domain reads SQTIHQWPATLVQPVGSPLSLECTVEGTSNPNLYWYRQAAGRGLQLLFYSVGIGQISSEVPQNLSASRPQDRQFILSSKKLLLSDSGFYLCAWSDLILSQPQHFGDGTRLSIL.

The CDR3 spells CASSERRGEETF. CDR3 DNA: TGCGCCAGCAGTGAAAGACGGGGAGAGGAAACCTTC. The J gene is TRBJ1-2, the V gene TRBV10-2; D is ambiguous. Trimming pared 3 bases from V and 14 bases from J, leaving 16 bases between. From germline, CDR1 is WSHSY and CDR2 SAAADI. The CDR3 spans 12 residues.

The genes are TRBV11-3 and TRBJ2-3; unclear D gene. The CDR3 is 13 amino acids. V dropped 0 bases and J dropped 3 bases, with 4 bases sitting between them. Looked up from germline, CDR1 is SGHNT and CDR2 is YENEEA. The CDR3 DNA reads as TGTGCCAGCAGCTTAGATCTGACAGATACGCAGTATTTT. This codes for CASSLDLTDTQYF.

The V gene is TRBV11-2, the J gene TRBJ1-4; D unresolved. Germline V gene sequence: CDR1 SGHAT, CDR2 FQNNGV. V lost 1 base and J 7 bases, leaving 10 bases between the germline ends. CDR3 length: 14 amino acids. In DNA form, the CDR3 reads TGTGCCAGCAGCTTAGGGGGAGGGTTTGAAAAACTGTTTTTT. Its translation is CASSLGGGFEKLFF.

V is TRBV28 and J is TRBJ2-2; 8 bases align to TRBD2. Germline V gene sequence: CDR1 MDHEN, CDR2 SYDVKM. Trimming took 6 bases from V and 4 from J; bases not matched to a gene: 16. The CDR3 spans 18 residues. This CDR3 reads CASSNIGLADGLTGELFF. The CDR3 DNA reads TGTGCCAGCAGCAATATAGGACTAGCAGATGGACTCACCGGGGAGCTGTTTTTT.

The V and J genes are TRBV27 and TRBJ1-1; D possibly corresponds to TRBD1 (6 bases). V was cut by 5 bases and J by 1 base, with 14 bases left in between. CDR1 MNHEY and CDR2 SMNVEV come from the germline V gene (reference sequence). The CDR3 covers 15 residues. The CDR3 spells CASSGRDTRNTEAFF. CDR3 nucleotides: TGTGCCAGCAGTGGTCGGGACACCAGGAACACTGAAGCTTTCTTT.

This chain connects TRBV28 to TRBJ2-5; D may be TRBD1 (6 bases). The CDR3 length is 16 residues. The V end lost 4 bases, the J end lost 5 bases, and 20 bases lay between the germline ends. Germline values: CDR1 MDHEN, CDR2 SYDVKM. CDR3 sequence (DNA): TGTGCCAGCAGTTCCGAGACAGGTTGGGCCCTGGAGACCCAGTACTTC. It is translated as CASSSETGWALETQYF.

The rearrangement links TRBV27 to TRBJ1-3, with 7 nucleotides matching TRBD1. With 8 bases clipped from V and 2 bases from J, the junction kept 6 bases outside the gene matches. This CDR3 comprises 14 residues. In germline, CDR1 is MNHEY, CDR2 SMNVEV (reference sequence). The CDR3 region is CASRTGVTGNTIYF. In DNA, the CDR3 is TGTGCCAGCCGAACAGGGGTAACTGGAAACACCATATATTTT.

This clone was recorded a few times. The genes are TRBV27 and TRBJ2-6, with D possibly matching TRBD1 (6 bases). Germline loops: CDR1 MNHEY, CDR2 SMNVEV (reference sequence). Trimming pared 5 bases from V and 2 bases from J, leaving 7 bases between. This CDR3 contains 14 residues. The CDR3 loop is CASSNRAGANVLTF. In DNA form, the CDR3 reads TGTGCCAGCAGTAACAGGGCTGGGGCCAACGTCCTGACTTTC.